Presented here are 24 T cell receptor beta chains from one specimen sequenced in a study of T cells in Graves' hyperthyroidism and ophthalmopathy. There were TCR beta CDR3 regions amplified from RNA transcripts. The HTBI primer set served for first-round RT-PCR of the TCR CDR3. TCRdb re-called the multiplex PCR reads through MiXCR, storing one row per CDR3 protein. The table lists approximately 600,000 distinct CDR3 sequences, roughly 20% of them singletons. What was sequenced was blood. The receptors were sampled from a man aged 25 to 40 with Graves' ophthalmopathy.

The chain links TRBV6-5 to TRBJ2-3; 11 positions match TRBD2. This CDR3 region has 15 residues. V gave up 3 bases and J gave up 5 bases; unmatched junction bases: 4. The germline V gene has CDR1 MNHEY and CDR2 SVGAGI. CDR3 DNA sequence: TGTGCCAGCAGTTATAGCGGGAGGGTTCAAGATACGCAGTATTTT. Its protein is CASSYSGRVQDTQYF.

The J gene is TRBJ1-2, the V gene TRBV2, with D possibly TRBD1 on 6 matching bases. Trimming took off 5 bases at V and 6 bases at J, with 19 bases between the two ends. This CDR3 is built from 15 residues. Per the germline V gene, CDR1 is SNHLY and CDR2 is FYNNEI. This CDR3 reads CASSFRQVKGNGYTF. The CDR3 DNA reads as TGTGCCAGCAGTTTCCGACAGGTTAAAGGAAATGGCTACACCTTC.

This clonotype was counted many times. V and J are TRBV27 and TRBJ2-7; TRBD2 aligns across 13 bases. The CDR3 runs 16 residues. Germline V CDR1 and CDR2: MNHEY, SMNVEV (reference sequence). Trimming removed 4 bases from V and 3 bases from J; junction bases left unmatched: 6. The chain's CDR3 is CASSSLAGGKGYEQYF. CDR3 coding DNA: TGTGCCAGCAGTTCACTAGCGGGAGGGAAGGGCTACGAGCAGTACTTC.

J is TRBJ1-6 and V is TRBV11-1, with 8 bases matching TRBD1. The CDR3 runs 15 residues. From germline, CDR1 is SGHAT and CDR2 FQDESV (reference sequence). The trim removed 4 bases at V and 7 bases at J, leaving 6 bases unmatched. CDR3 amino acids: CASSSAGQVNSPLHF. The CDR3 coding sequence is TGTGCCAGCAGCTCGGCGGGACAGGTCAATTCACCCCTCCACTTT.

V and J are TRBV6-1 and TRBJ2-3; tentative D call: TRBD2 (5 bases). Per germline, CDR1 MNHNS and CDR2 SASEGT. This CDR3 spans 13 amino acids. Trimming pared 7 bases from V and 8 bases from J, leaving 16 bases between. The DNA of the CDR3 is TGTGCCAGCATGGAAACCCAAGGAGGTACGCAGTATTTT. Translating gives CASMETQGGTQYF.

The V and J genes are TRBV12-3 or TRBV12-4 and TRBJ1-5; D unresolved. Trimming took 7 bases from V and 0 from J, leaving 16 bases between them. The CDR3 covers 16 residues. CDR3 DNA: TGTGCCAGCACCCTAACGGCGTACAATAGCAATCAGCCCCAGCATTTT. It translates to CASTLTAYNSNQPQHF.

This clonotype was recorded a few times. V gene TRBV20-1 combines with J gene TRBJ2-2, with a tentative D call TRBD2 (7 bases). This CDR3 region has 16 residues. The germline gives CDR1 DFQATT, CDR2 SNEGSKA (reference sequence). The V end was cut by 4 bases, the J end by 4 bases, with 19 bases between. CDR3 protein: CSANRGGGGVTGELFF. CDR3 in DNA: TGCAGTGCTAACAGAGGGGGGGGTGGCGTCACCGGGGAGCTGTTTTTT.

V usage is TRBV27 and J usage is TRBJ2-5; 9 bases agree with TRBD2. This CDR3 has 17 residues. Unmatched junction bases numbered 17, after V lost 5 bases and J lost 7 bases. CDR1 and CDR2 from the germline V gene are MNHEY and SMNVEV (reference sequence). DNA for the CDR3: TGTGCCAGCAGTCCGAGGGGACTAGCTCACGACTTAGGGACCCAGTACTTC. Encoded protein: CASSPRGLAHDLGTQYF.

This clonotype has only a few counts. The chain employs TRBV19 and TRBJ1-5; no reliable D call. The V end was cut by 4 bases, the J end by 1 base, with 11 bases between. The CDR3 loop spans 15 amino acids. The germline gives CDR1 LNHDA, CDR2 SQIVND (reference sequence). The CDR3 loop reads CASSTPQGSNQPQHF. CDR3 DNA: TGTGCCAGTAGTACACCACAAGGCAGCAATCAGCCCCAGCATTTT.

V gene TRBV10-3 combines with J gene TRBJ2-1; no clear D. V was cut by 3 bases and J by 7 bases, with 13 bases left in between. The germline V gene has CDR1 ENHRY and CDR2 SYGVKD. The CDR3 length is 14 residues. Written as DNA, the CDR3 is TGTGCCATCAGTGAAGGCGAAGGATGGAATGAGCAGTTCTTC. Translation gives CAISEGEGWNEQFF.

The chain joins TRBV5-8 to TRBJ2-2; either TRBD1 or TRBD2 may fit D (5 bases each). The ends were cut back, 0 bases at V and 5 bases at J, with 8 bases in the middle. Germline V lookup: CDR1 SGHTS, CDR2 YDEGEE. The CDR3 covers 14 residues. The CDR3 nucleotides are TGTGCCAGCAGCTTGGCTGAGGGGACCGGGGAGCTGTTTTTT. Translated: CASSLAEGTGELFF.

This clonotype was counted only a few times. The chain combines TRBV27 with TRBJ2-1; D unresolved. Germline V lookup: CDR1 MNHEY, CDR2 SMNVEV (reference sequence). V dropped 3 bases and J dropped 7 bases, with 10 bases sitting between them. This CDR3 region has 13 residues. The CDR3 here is CASSFVGRNEQFF. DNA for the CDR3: TGTGCCAGCAGTTTCGTCGGCAGGAATGAGCAGTTCTTC.

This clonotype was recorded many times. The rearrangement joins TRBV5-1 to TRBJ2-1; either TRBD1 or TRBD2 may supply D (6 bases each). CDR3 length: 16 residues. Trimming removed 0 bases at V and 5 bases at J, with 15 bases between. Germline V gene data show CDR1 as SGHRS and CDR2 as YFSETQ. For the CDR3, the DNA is TGCGCCAGCAGCTTGGGACCCGGAGGGGGTCACAATGAGCAGTTCTTC. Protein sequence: CASSLGPGGGHNEQFF.

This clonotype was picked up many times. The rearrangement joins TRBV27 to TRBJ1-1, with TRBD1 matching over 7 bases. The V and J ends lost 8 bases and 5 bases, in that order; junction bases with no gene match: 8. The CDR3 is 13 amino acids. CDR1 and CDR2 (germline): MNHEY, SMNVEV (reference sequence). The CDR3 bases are TGTGCCAGCCGTCGACAGGGAGGGACTGAAGCTTTCTTT. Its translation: CASRRQGGTEAFF.

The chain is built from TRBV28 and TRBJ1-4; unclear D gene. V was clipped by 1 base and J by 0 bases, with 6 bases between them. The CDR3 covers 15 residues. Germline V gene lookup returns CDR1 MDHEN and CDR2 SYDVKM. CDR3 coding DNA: TGTGCCAGCAGTTTATTACATGCAACTAATGAAAAACTGTTTTTT. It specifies CASSLLHATNEKLFF.

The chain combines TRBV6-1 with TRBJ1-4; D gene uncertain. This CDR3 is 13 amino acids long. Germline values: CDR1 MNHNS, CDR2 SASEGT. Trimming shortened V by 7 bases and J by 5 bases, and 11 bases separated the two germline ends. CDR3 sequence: CASIRRPNEKLFF. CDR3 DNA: TGTGCCAGCATTCGGAGGCCCAATGAAAAACTGTTTTTT.

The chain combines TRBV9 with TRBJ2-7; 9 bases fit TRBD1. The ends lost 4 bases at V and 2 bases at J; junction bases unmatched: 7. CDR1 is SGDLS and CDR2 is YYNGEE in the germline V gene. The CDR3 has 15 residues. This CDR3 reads CASSPRDRATYEQYF. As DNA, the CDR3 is TGTGCCAGCAGCCCCCGGGACAGGGCAACCTACGAGCAGTACTTC.

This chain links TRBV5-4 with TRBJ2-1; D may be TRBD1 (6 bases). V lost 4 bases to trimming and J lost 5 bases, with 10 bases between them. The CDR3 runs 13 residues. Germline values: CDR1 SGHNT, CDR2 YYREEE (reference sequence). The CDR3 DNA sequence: TGTGCCAGCAGCACCGGACAGAACAATGAGCAGTTCTTC. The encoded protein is CASSTGQNNEQFF. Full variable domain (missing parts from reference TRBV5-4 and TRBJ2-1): ETGVTQSPTHLIKTRGQQVTLRCSSQSGHNTVSWYQQALGQGPQFIFQYYREEENGRGNFPPRFSGLQFPNYSSELNVNALELDDSALYLCASSTGQNNEQFFGPGTRLTVL.

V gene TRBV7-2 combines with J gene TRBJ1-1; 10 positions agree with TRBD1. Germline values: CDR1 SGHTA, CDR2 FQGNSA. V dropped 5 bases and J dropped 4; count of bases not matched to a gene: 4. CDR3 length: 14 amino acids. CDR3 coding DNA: TGTGCCAGCAGCGCCCGGGACAGGGGCACTGAAGCTTTCTTT. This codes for CASSARDRGTEAFF.

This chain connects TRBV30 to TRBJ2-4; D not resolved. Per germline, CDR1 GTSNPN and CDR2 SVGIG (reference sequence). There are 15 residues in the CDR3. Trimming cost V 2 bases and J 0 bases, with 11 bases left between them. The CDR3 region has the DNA TGTGCCTGGAGTTCCGTACCGCTAGCCAAAAACATTCAGTACTTC. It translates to CAWSSVPLAKNIQYF.

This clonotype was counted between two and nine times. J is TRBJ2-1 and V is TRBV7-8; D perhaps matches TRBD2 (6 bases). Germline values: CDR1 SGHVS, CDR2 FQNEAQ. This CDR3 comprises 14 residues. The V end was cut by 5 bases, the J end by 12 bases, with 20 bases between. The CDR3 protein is CASSARDSLKVQFF. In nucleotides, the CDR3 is TGTGCCAGCAGCGCCCGGGACTCACTCAAGGTGCAGTTCTTC. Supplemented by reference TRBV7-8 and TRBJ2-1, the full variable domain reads GAGVSQSPRYKVAKRGQDVALRCDPISGHVSLFWYQQALGQGPEFLTYFQNEAQLDKSGLPSDRFFAERPEGSVSTLKIQRTQQEDSAVYLCASSARDSLKVQFFGPGTRLTVL.

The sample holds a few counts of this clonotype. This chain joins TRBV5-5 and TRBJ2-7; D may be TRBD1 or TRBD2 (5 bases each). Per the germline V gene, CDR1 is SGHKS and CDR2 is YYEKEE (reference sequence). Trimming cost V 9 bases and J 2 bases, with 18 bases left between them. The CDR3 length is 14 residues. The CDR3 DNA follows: TGTGCCACCAAGGTCGGGACGGGGACCTACGAGCAGTACTTC. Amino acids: CATKVGTGTYEQYF.

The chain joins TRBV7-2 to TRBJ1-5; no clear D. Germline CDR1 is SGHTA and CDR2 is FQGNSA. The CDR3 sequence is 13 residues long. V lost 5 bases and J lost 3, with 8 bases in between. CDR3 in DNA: TGTGCCAGCAGCCGAACCTACAATCAGCCCCAGCATTTT. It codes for CASSRTYNQPQHF.

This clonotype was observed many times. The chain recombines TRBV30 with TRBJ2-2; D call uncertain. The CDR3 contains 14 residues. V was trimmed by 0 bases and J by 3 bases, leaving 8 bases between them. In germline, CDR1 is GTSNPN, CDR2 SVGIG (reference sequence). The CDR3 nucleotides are TGTGCCTGGAGTGTACCGAGAGACACCGGGGAGCTGTTTTTT. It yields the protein CAWSVPRDTGELFF.